Below are 13 T cell receptor beta chains sequenced from a single sample in a study of control samples from healthy donors and cancer patients. Assay used: immunoSEQ multiplex PCR; TCRdb lists only in-frame clones, some missing. The clone table shows fewer than 200,000 clones, with the ten largest holding 2.2%. The sample was blood. These receptors all come from a woman under 40 in good health.

The chain is built from TRBV5-8 and TRBJ1-5; no firm D call. V was trimmed by 3 bases and J by 0 bases, leaving 16 bases between them. From germline, CDR1 is SGHTS and CDR2 YDEGEE. The CDR3 sequence is 17 residues long. CDR3 sequence: CASSSPGLSVSNQPQHF. The CDR3 DNA reads TGTGCCAGCAGCTCTCCAGGACTCTCCGTTAGCAATCAGCCCCAGCATTTT. Filled out from reference TRBV5-8 and TRBJ1-5, the complete variable domain reads EAGVTQSPTHLIKTRGQQATLRCSPISGHTSVYWYQQALGLGLQFLLWYDEGEERNRGNFPPRFSGRQFPNYSSELNVNALELEDSALYLCASSSPGLSVSNQPQHFGDGTRLSIL.

The chain joins TRBV28 to TRBJ1-3, with 8 bases lining up with TRBD1. This CDR3 has 15 amino acids. From germline, CDR1 is MDHEN and CDR2 SYDVKM. Trimming cost V 6 bases and J 8 bases; bases outside gene matches: 12. In DNA, the CDR3 is TGTGCCAGCAGATCCGACAGGGGTTATTTTGACACCATATATTTT. Encoded protein: CASRSDRGYFDTIYF.

CDR3 loop: CASTAGSYEQYF. The CDR3 bases are TGTGCCAGCACCGCTGGCAGCTACGAGCAGTACTTC. The gene calls are TRBV2 and TRBJ2-7; no definite D call. The CDR3 length is 12 residues. Between the trimmed V and J ends, which lost 7 bases and 3 bases, there was a span of 10 bases. Looked up from germline, CDR1 is SNHLY and CDR2 is FYNNEI.

The chain joins TRBV29-1 to TRBJ1-2; D call uncertain. The CDR3 runs to 12 residues. Trimming took off 5 bases at V and 4 bases at J, with 11 bases between the two ends. The germline V gene encodes CDR1 SQVTM and CDR2 ANQGSEA. CDR3: CSVLTVTYGYTF. CDR3 DNA sequence: TGCAGCGTTCTGACGGTGACCTATGGCTACACCTTC.

The chain employs TRBV7-9 and TRBJ2-5, with D tentatively TRBD1 (6 bases). The V and J ends lost 1 base and 3 bases respectively, with 12 bases between them. The CDR3 is 15 residues long. The germline V gene has CDR1 SEHNR and CDR2 FQNEAQ (reference sequence). CDR3 amino acids: CASSLVLGGEETQYF. The CDR3, as DNA: TGTGCCAGCAGCTTAGTGCTAGGGGGAGAAGAGACCCAGTACTTC. Drawing the rest from reference TRBV7-9 and TRBJ2-5, the complete variable domain is DTGVSQNPRHKITKRGQNVTFRCDPISEHNRLYWYRQTLGQGPEFLTYFQNEAQLEKSRLLSDRFSAERPKGSFSTLEIQRTEQGDSAMYLCASSLVLGGEETQYFGPGTRLLVL.

The chain is built from TRBV5-1 and TRBJ1-5; D gene uncertain. The CDR3 is 16 amino acids. Germline V CDR1 and CDR2: SGHRS, YFSETQ. Between the trimmed V and J ends, which lost 0 bases and 0 bases, there was a span of 10 bases. This chain's CDR3 is CASSLVGGDSNQPQHF. In nucleotides, the CDR3 is TGCGCCAGCAGCTTGGTTGGTGGAGATAGCAATCAGCCCCAGCATTTT. The full variable domain, with the rest looked up from reference TRBV5-1 and TRBJ1-5, is KAGVTQTPRYLIKTRGQQVTLSCSPISGHRSVSWYQQTPGQGLQFLFEYFSETQRNKGNFPGRFSGRQFSNSRSEMNVSTLELGDSALYLCASSLVGGDSNQPQHFGDGTRLSIL.

This sequence joins TRBV9 and TRBJ1-3, with D tentatively TRBD1 (5 bases). The CDR3 loop spans 14 amino acids. The germline V and J ends were trimmed by 0 bases and 4 bases, with 8 bases remaining between them. The germline V gene encodes CDR1 SGDLS and CDR2 YYNGEE. CDR3 protein: CASSVGQSGNTIYF. In nucleotides, the CDR3 is TGTGCCAGCAGCGTAGGACAGTCCGGAAACACCATATATTTT.

The J gene is TRBJ1-1, the V gene TRBV5-4, with 12 bases that match TRBD1. CDR3 length equals 14 residues. J lost 2 bases, V lost 6 bases, and 2 bases had no gene match. Germline lookup yields CDR1 SGHNT and CDR2 YYREEE (reference sequence). CDR3 residues: CASKGQGANTEAFF. The CDR3 region has the DNA TGTGCCAGCAAGGGACAGGGGGCCAACACTGAAGCTTTCTTT. Supplemented by reference TRBV5-4 and TRBJ1-1, the full variable domain reads ETGVTQSPTHLIKTRGQQVTLRCSSQSGHNTVSWYQQALGQGPQFIFQYYREEENGRGNFPPRFSGLQFPNYSSELNVNALELDDSALYLCASKGQGANTEAFFGQGTRLTVV.

This chain uses TRBV12-3 or TRBV12-4 with TRBJ1-6; perhaps TRBD1 as D (6 bases). Trimming cost V 5 bases and J 9 bases, with 11 bases left between them. This CDR3 is built from 13 residues. The CDR3 nucleotides are TGTGCCAGCAGTCAGGACAGTATTTCACCCCTCCACTTT. This gives the protein CASSQDSISPLHF.

The gene calls are TRBV9 and TRBJ2-6; perhaps TRBD1 as D (5 bases). V was pared by 0 bases and J by 2 bases, with 12 bases between. The germline V gene has CDR1 SGDLS and CDR2 YYNGEE. This CDR3 comprises 17 residues. Here the CDR3 reads CASSVGLGAPGANVLTF. CDR3 in DNA: TGTGCCAGCAGCGTAGGGTTAGGGGCCCCTGGGGCCAACGTCCTGACTTTC.

The chain combines TRBV24-1 with TRBJ1-5; D is unresolved. The CDR3 consists of 13 residues. From germline, CDR1 is KGHDR and CDR2 SFDVKD. V was clipped by 6 bases and J by 4 bases, with 9 bases between them. CDR3 residues: CATSLRDNQPQHF. In DNA, the CDR3 is TGTGCCACCAGTCTTAGGGATAATCAGCCCCAGCATTTT.

J is TRBJ1-3 and V is TRBV28; D ambiguous. Trimming cost V 7 bases and J 0 bases, with 13 bases left between them. This CDR3 spans 15 amino acids. CDR1 is MDHEN, CDR2 SYDVKM, per germline. Written as DNA, the CDR3 is TGTGCCAGCACTCATAGCACTATCTCTGGAAACACCATATATTTT. Residues: CASTHSTISGNTIYF.

The chain has TRBV6-6 and TRBJ1-4, with D possibly TRBD1 on 6 matching bases. Trimming left V 5 bases short and J 1 base short, with 11 bases between. This CDR3 contains 15 residues. CDR1 and CDR2 (germline): MNHNY, SVGAGI (reference sequence). The CDR3 DNA reads TGTGCCAGCAGTAACCGGGACAAAACTAATGAAAAACTGTTTTTT. It yields the protein CASSNRDKTNEKLFF.